This T cell receptor (beta chain) was retrieved from a study of shared clonotypes between healthy human individuals. Overall study context: Donor composition was a couple of women and three men, aged 18 to 49.

This CDR3 has 16 amino acids. V trimming: 0 bases; J trimming: 3 bases; junction bases outside the gene matches: 6. CDR1 MGHRA and CDR2 YSYEKL come from the germline V gene. Only a few counts were recorded for this clone. Several immunoSEQ 96-well plates shared each subset's DNA, each plate a replicate. Unsorted PBMCs provided DNA that was sequenced on ten immunoSEQ deep assay plates. Sequenced by immunoSEQ multiplex PCR; TCRdb stores in-frame clones only, minus some. The sample comprises about 560,000 clones, roughly four fifths of which are singletons, and about 12% rests with the top ten. Sequences were obtained from PBMCs. This TCR was sampled from a woman aged 40 to 50 in good health. Some clones in this sample may be carry-over from other donors' samples. V usage is TRBV4-1 and J usage is TRBJ2-7; TRBD1 matches at 9 bases. The CDR3 sequence: CASSQEVRTGDYEQYF. In DNA, the CDR3 is TGCGCCAGCAGCCAAGAGGTGAGGACAGGGGACTACGAGCAGTACTTC.